This entry lists 22 T cell receptor beta chains sequenced from one sample in a study of blood T cell repertoires in COVID-19. TCRdb's table, derived via immunoSEQ multiplex PCR, lists solely in-frame clones and lacks some. The sample yields about 240,000 clones, roughly 90% seen once. Sequenced sample: peripheral blood. All receptors derive from a man in his fifties or sixties who had recovered from COVID-19.

CDR3: CASSPPGGTYGYTF. CDR3 DNA sequence: TGTGCCAGCTCACCACCGGGGGGGACCTATGGCTACACCTTC. J is TRBJ1-2 and V is TRBV18, with D maybe TRBD1 (5 bases). The CDR3 runs 14 residues. Deletions cut 0 bases from V and 4 bases from J, with 9 bases between. Per the germline V gene, CDR1 is KGHSH and CDR2 is LQKENI.

The chain is built from TRBV9 and TRBJ2-1, with 8 bases matching TRBD2. This CDR3 is 15 amino acids long. Trimming took 0 bases from V and 8 from J; bases not matched to a gene: 7. CDR1 SGDLS and CDR2 YYNGEE come from the germline V gene. The CDR3 bases are TGTGCCAGCAGCGTAGGTCGGGGGGGCCGGGATGAGCAGTTCTTC. Translation: CASSVGRGGRDEQFF.

The chain has TRBV19 and TRBJ1-6; 9 positions agree with TRBD1. The germline gives CDR1 LNHDA, CDR2 SQIVND (reference sequence). This CDR3 has 14 residues. V dropped 8 bases and J dropped 6; count of bases not matched to a gene: 5. The CDR3: CASRDRALNSPLHF. The CDR3 nucleotides are TGTGCCAGTCGGGACAGGGCCCTTAATTCACCCCTCCACTTT. Complete variable domain (other parts from reference TRBV19 and TRBJ1-6): DGGITQSPKYLFRKEGQNVTLSCEQNLNHDAMYWYRQDPGQGLRLIYYSQIVNDFQKGDIAEGYSVSREKKESFPLTVTSAQKNPTAFYLCASRDRALNSPLHFGNGTRLTVT.

This chain joins TRBV6-1 and TRBJ1-5; TRBD1 matches at 9 bases. J gave up 0 bases and V 2 bases, and 8 bases lay outside the gene matches. Per germline, CDR1 MNHNS and CDR2 SASEGT. This CDR3 comprises 18 residues. The CDR3 protein is CASSERDRVSYSNQPQHF. For the CDR3, the DNA is TGTGCCAGCAGTGAACGGGACAGGGTATCCTATAGCAATCAGCCCCAGCATTTT.

The gene calls are TRBV5-4 and TRBJ2-6; TRBD2 matches at 7 bases. Germline-derived CDR1 and CDR2 are SGHNT and YYREEE (reference sequence). The V and J ends lost 4 bases and 2 bases, in that order; junction bases with no gene match: 3. CDR3 length: 15 amino acids. The CDR3 region has the DNA TGTGCCAGCAGCCGCGGGGGAACTGGGGCCAACGTCCTGACTTTC. Protein sequence: CASSRGGTGANVLTF.

The genes are TRBV5-6 and TRBJ2-3; 12 bases map to TRBD2. The CDR3 contains 17 residues. Germline V gene lookup returns CDR1 SGHDT and CDR2 YYEEEE. V lost 2 bases to trimming and J lost 6 bases; unmatched junction nucleotides: 10. The CDR3 nucleotides are TGTGCCAGCAGCTTCGGACCCCCTAGCGGGGGGGCCGATACGCAGTATTTT. Protein: CASSFGPPSGGADTQYF.

The chain joins TRBV7-2 to TRBJ1-3, with D hard to call. The V gene lost 1 base and the J gene lost 0 bases, with 4 bases spanning the gap. Germline V gene sequence: CDR1 SGHTA, CDR2 FQGNSA. This CDR3 comprises 14 residues. CDR3: CASSLDGSGNTIYF. CDR3 DNA: TGTGCCAGCAGCTTAGACGGCTCTGGAAACACCATATATTTT.

This chain connects TRBV6-5 to TRBJ2-4, with 10 bases fitting TRBD1. CDR3 length: 12 residues. V gave up 8 bases and J gave up 7 bases; unmatched junction bases: 2. CDR1 and CDR2 (germline): MNHEY, SVGAGI. This CDR3 is CASRTGGNIQYF. CDR3 sequence (DNA): TGTGCCAGCCGGACAGGGGGGAACATTCAGTACTTC.

This clone turned up a few times. The chain uses TRBV4-1 and TRBJ1-1; the D is unclear. Looked up from germline, CDR1 is MGHRA and CDR2 is YSYEKL. V was cut by 0 bases and J by 2 bases, with 4 bases left in between. There are 13 residues in the CDR3. The DNA of the CDR3 is TGCGCCAGCAGCCAAGATCGTAACACTGAAGCTTTCTTT. This sequence encodes CASSQDRNTEAFF.

The J gene is TRBJ2-1, the V gene TRBV4-2; 11 bases are shared with TRBD2. V shed 1 base and J 7 bases; nucleotides not matched to a gene: 12. Germline-derived CDR1 and CDR2 are LGHNA and YNFKEQ. The CDR3 runs 18 residues. The CDR3 bases are TGTGCCAGCAGCCAAGTGTTCAAACTAGCGGGGGTAGTAAATGAGCAGTTCTTC. Translated: CASSQVFKLAGVVNEQFF.

The chain combines TRBV9 with TRBJ1-1; 9 bases match TRBD1. Per the germline V gene, CDR1 is SGDLS and CDR2 is YYNGEE. The CDR3 runs to 16 residues. The V and J ends lost 4 bases and 0 bases, in that order; junction bases with no gene match: 7. CDR3: CASSPRTGVLNTEAFF. In DNA form, the CDR3 reads TGTGCCAGCAGCCCCCGGACAGGGGTCCTGAACACTGAAGCTTTCTTT.

V is TRBV2 and J is TRBJ2-3; weak D call: TRBD1 (6 bases). CDR3 size: 14 residues. The ends were cut back, 6 bases at V and 2 bases at J, with 12 bases in the middle. Germline V CDR1 and CDR2: SNHLY, FYNNEI. CDR3 loop: CASRARGTTDTQYF. The DNA of the CDR3 is TGTGCCAGCAGGGCCAGGGGAACCACAGATACGCAGTATTTT.

The chain carries TRBV10-3 and TRBJ2-3; D is uncertain. Germline V CDR1 and CDR2: ENHRY, SYGVKD. Trimming took off 8 bases at V and 5 bases at J, with 14 bases between the two ends. CDR3 length: 13 residues. The CDR3 nucleotides read TGTGCCATCCATGAGGCAGAAAAAGATACGCAGTATTTT. Translation gives CAIHEAEKDTQYF.

In its sample, this clone was seen once. V and J are TRBV15 and TRBJ1-5; 7 positions match TRBD1. Trimming took 4 bases from V and 2 from J; bases not matched to a gene: 5. There are 15 residues in the CDR3. The germline V gene encodes CDR1 LNHNV and CDR2 YYDKDF (reference sequence). In DNA, the CDR3 is TGTGCCACCAGCAATCGAGGGGGCGGCAATCAGCCCCAGCATTTT. It codes for CATSNRGGGNQPQHF.

The chain uses TRBV19 and TRBJ2-7, with 8 bases matching TRBD2. Germline V gene sequence: CDR1 LNHDA, CDR2 SQIVND (reference sequence). V was pared by 4 bases and J by 6 bases, with 5 bases of the junction left unmatched. The CDR3 totals 13 residues. The CDR3 bases are TGTGCCAGTAGTACCTCTCGGGGGGGCGAGCAGTACTTC. This gives the protein CASSTSRGGEQYF.

The chain couples TRBV20-1 to TRBJ2-1, with 8 nucleotides matching TRBD1. The V gene end was trimmed by 8 bases and the J gene end by 8 bases; junction bases not matched to a gene: 5. Germline V gives CDR1 DFQATT, CDR2 SNEGSKA (reference sequence). This CDR3 comprises 11 residues. The CDR3 spells CSTGQGDEQFF. CDR3 nucleotide sequence: TGCAGTACCGGACAGGGCGATGAGCAGTTCTTC.

The chain is built from TRBV19 and TRBJ1-1, with D perhaps matching TRBD1 (6 bases). The CDR3 covers 14 residues. Germline V gene lookup returns CDR1 LNHDA and CDR2 SQIVND (reference sequence). V was shortened by 4 bases and J by 1 base, with 10 bases between the two germline ends. This CDR3 is CASSTWTANTEAFF. The CDR3 DNA reads TGTGCCAGTAGTACATGGACAGCGAACACTGAAGCTTTCTTT. Supplemented by reference TRBV19 and TRBJ1-1, the full variable domain reads DGGITQSPKYLFRKEGQNVTLSCEQNLNHDAMYWYRQDPGQGLRLIYYSQIVNDFQKGDIAEGYSVSREKKESFPLTVTSAQKNPTAFYLCASSTWTANTEAFFGQGTRLTVV.

The rearrangement uses TRBV24-1 and TRBJ2-2, with D maybe TRBD1 (6 bases). The CDR3 has 14 residues. Germline values: CDR1 KGHDR, CDR2 SFDVKD. Trimming shortened V by 7 bases and J by 5 bases, and 13 bases separated the two germline ends. For the CDR3, the DNA is TGTGCCACCAGGAAGACAGGCCTTACCGGGGAGCTGTTTTTT. Amino acid sequence: CATRKTGLTGELFF.

The chain is built from TRBV3-1 (or the pseudogene TRBV3-2) and TRBJ2-1; 8 nucleotides line up with TRBD1. Germline values: CDR1 LGHDT, CDR2 YNNKEL (reference sequence). The trim removed 6 bases at V and 0 bases at J, leaving 7 bases unmatched. The CDR3 runs 16 residues. CDR3 sequence reads: CASRPRDRSSYNEQFF. CDR3 coding DNA: TGTGCCAGCAGACCCAGGGACAGGAGCTCCTACAATGAGCAGTTCTTC.

The chain uses TRBV28 and TRBJ2-5; 7 bases map to TRBD1. Per germline, CDR1 MDHEN and CDR2 SYDVKM. The CDR3 length is 16 residues. The V and J ends lost 5 bases and 2 bases, in that order; junction bases with no gene match: 11. CDR3 DNA sequence: TGTGCCAGCAGTCGGGCCGGGACAGCTATTCAAGAGACCCAGTACTTC. This codes for CASSRAGTAIQETQYF. The full variable domain, rest sourced from reference TRBV28 and TRBJ2-5, is DVKVTQSSRYLVKRTGEKVFLECVQDMDHENMFWYRQDPGLGLRLIYFSYDVKMKEKGDIPEGYSVSREKKERFSLILESASTNQTSMYLCASSRAGTAIQETQYFGPGTRLLVL.

V gene TRBV12-3 or TRBV12-4 combines with J gene TRBJ1-2, with 7 bases fitting TRBD1. V was clipped by 8 bases and J by 5 bases; unmatched bases: 5. The CDR3 loop spans 12 amino acids. This CDR3 reads CASGDRNYGYTF. The CDR3 DNA sequence: TGTGCCAGCGGGGACAGAAATTATGGCTACACCTTC.

The chain has TRBV3-1 (or the pseudogene TRBV3-2) and TRBJ1-2; possible D gene TRBD1, 5 bases. V lost 8 bases and J 0 bases, leaving 13 bases between the germline ends. Germline lookup yields CDR1 LGHDT and CDR2 YNNKEL (reference sequence). CDR3 length: 14 amino acids. The CDR3 sequence is CASLGGGTNYGYTF. As DNA, the CDR3 is TGTGCCAGCCTCGGGGGGGGGACTAACTATGGCTACACCTTC.